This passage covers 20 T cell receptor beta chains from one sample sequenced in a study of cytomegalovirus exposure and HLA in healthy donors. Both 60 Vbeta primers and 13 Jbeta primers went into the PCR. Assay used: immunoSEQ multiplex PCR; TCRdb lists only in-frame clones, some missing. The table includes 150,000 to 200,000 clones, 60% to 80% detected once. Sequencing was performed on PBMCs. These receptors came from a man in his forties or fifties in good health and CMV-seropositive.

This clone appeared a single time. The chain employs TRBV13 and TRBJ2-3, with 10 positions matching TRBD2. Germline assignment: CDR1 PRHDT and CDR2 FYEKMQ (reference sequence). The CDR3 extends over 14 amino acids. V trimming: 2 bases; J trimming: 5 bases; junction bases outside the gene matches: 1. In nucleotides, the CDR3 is TGTGCCAGCAGCTTACCTAGCGGGGGAGATACGCAGTATTTT. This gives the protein CASSLPSGGDTQYF.

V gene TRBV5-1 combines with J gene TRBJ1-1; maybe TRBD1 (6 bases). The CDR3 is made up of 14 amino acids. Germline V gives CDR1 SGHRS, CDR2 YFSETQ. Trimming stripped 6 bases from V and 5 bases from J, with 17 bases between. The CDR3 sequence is CASNTGSGATEAFF. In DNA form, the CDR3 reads TGCGCCAGCAATACAGGGTCTGGGGCGACTGAAGCTTTCTTT.

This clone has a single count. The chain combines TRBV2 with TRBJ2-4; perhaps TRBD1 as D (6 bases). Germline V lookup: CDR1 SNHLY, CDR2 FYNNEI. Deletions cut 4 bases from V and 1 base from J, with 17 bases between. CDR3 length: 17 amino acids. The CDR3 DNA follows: TGTGCCAGCAGTGGTTTACAGGGTAGAATTGCCAAAAACATTCAGTACTTC. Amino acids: CASSGLQGRIAKNIQYF.

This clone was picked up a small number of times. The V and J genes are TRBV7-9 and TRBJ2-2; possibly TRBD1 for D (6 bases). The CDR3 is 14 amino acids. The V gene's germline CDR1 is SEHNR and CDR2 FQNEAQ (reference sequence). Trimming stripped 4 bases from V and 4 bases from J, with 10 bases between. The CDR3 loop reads CASSSGGSTGELFF. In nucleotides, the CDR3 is TGTGCCAGCAGCTCTGGGGGCAGCACCGGGGAGCTGTTTTTT.

The chain's CDR3 is CASSPGQGAGVNEQFF. The CDR3 DNA sequence: TGTGCCAGCAGCCCGGGACAGGGGGCAGGGGTGAATGAGCAGTTCTTC. The gene calls are TRBV5-4 and TRBJ2-1; 12 positions agree with TRBD1. The germline gives CDR1 SGHNT, CDR2 YYREEE (reference sequence). The CDR3 spans 16 residues. V lost 4 bases, J lost 7 bases, and 9 bases stayed unmatched.

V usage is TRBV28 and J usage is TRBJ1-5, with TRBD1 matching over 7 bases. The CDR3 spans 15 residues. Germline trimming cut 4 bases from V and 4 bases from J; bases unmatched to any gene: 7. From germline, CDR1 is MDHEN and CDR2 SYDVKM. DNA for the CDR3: TGTGCCAGCAGTTCCCCTCCGACAGGGAATCAGCCCCAGCATTTT. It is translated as CASSSPPTGNQPQHF.

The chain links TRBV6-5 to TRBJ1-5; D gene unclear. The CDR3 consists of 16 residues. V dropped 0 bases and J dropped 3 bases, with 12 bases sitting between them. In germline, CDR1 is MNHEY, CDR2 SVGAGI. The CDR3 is CASSYSMPDVNQPQHF. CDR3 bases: TGTGCCAGCAGTTACTCGATGCCAGATGTCAATCAGCCCCAGCATTTT.

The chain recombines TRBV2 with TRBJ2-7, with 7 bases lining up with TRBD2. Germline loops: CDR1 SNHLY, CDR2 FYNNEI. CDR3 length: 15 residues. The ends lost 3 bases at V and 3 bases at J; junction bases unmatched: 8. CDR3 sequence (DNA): TGTGCCAGCAGTGATGGGAGGGAACACGACTACGAGCAGTACTTC. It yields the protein CASSDGREHDYEQYF.

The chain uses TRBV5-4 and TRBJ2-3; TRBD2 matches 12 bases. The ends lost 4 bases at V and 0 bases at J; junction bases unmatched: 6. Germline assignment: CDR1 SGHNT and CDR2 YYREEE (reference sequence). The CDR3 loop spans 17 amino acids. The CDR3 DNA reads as TGTGCCAGCAGCCTCTATCTAGCGGGGGGGAGCACAGATACGCAGTATTTT. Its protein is CASSLYLAGGSTDTQYF.

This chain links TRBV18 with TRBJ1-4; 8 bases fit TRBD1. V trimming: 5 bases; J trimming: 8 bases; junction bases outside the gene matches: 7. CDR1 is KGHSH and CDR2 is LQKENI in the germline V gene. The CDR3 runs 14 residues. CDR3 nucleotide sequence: TGTGCCAGCTCAGGTTGGACAGGGCGGGAAAAACTGTTTTTT. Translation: CASSGWTGREKLFF.

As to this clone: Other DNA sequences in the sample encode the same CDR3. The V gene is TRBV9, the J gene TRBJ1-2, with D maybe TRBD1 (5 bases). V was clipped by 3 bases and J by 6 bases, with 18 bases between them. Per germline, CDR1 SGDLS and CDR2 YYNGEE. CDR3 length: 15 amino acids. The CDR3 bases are TGTGCCAGCAGCGCCGGAACCTGGGGCGGGGATGGCTACACCTTC. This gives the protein CASSAGTWGGDGYTF.

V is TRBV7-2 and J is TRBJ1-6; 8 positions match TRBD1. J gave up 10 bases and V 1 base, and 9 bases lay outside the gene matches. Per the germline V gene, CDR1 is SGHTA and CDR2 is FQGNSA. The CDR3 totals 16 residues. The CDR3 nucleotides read TGTGCCAGCAGCTTAGGCCCAGGGGGCGCAAAATCACCCCTCCACTTT. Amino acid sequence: CASSLGPGGAKSPLHF.

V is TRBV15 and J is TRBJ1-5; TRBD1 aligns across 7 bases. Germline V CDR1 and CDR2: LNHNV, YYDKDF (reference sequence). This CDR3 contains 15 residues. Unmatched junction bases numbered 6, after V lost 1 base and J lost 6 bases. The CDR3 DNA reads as TGTGCCACCAGCAGAGTCCTCGGGACAGCTCAGCCCCAGCATTTT. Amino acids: CATSRVLGTAQPQHF.

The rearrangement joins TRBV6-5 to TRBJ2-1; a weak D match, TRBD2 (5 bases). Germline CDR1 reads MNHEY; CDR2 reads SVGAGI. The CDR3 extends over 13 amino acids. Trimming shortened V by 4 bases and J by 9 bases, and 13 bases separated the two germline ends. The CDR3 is CASSSTRTSEQFF. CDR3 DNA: TGTGCCAGCAGTTCAACTAGGACGAGTGAGCAGTTCTTC.

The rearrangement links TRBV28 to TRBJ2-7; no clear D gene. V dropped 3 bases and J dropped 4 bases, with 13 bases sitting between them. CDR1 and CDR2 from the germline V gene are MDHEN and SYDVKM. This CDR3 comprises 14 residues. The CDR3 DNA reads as TGTGCCAGCAGTTTTTACAGTCCCCCTTACGAGCAGTACTTC. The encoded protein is CASSFYSPPYEQYF. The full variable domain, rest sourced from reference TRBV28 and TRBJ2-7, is DVKVTQSSRYLVKRTGEKVFLECVQDMDHENMFWYRQDPGLGLRLIYFSYDVKMKEKGDIPEGYSVSREKKERFSLILESASTNQTSMYLCASSFYSPPYEQYFGPGTRLTVT.

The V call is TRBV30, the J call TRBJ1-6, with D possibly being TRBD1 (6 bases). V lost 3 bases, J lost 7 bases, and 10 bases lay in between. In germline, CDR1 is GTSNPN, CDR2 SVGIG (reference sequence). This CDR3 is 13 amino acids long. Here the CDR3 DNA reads TGTGCCTGGAGGGGAGACAGGAATTCACCCCTCCACTTT. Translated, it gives CAWRGDRNSPLHF. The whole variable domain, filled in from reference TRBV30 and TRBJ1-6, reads SQTIHQWPATLVQPVGSPLSLECTVEGTSNPNLYWYRQAAGRGLQLLFYSVGIGQISSEVPQNLSASRPQDRQFILSSKKLLLSDSGFYLCAWRGDRNSPLHFGNGTRLTVT.

CDR3 protein: CASSSRQGGNQPQHF. DNA for the CDR3: TGTGCCAGTAGTTCGAGACAGGGAGGTAATCAGCCCCAGCATTTT. V and J are TRBV19 and TRBJ1-5, with TRBD1 matching over 7 bases. CDR3 length: 15 residues. V was pared by 5 bases and J by 4 bases, with 8 bases of the junction left unmatched. Germline CDR1 LNHDA, CDR2 SQIVND (reference sequence).

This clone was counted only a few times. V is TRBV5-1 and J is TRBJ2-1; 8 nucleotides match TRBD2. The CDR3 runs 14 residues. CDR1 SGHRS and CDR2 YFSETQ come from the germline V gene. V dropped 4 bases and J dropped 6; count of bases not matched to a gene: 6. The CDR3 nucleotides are TGCGCCAGCAGCCGGGGACTAGAGGGCAATGAGCAGTTCTTC. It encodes CASSRGLEGNEQFF.

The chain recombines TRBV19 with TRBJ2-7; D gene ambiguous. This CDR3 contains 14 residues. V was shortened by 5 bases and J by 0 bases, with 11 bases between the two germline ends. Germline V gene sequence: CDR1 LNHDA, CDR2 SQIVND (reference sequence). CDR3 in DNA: TGTGCCAGTAGTCCCCGACTGACCTCCTACGAGCAGTACTTC. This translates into CASSPRLTSYEQYF. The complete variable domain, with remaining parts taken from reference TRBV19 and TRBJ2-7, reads DGGITQSPKYLFRKEGQNVTLSCEQNLNHDAMYWYRQDPGQGLRLIYYSQIVNDFQKGDIAEGYSVSREKKESFPLTVTSAQKNPTAFYLCASSPRLTSYEQYFGPGTRLTVT.

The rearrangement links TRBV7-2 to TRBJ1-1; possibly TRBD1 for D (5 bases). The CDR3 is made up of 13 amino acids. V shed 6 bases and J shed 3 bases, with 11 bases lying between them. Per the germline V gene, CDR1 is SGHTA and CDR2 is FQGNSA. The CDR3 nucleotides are TGTGCCAGCAGACGGGGGTATGACACTGAAGCTTTCTTT. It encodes CASRRGYDTEAFF.